The 21 T cell receptor beta chains reported below all come from one sample, sequenced in a study of blood T cells in healthy people across ages. It was with a sample-barcoded 5' primer and a J-beta primer mix that a second PCR of about 7 to 12 cycles was run. TCRdb reanalysed the 5' RACE reads using MiXCR and keeps one entry per CDR3 protein. This sample carries over 700,000 distinct CDR3 sequences, roughly 25% of them seen once, and the ten largest clones take 9.4%. These data also formed part of another study, on T cells of mothers and their children.

Source material: blood. These receptors were obtained from a boy younger than 18 in good health.

In its sample, this clonotype was seen many times. V and J are TRBV7-2 and TRBJ2-5; 7 bases line up with TRBD1. CDR3 length: 14 amino acids. Germline CDR1 and CDR2: SGHTA and FQGNSA. The trim removed 8 bases at V and 0 bases at J, leaving 6 bases unmatched. The CDR3, as DNA: TGTGCCAGCGGATTACAGGGGTACCAAGAGACCCAGTACTTC. Its translation: CASGLQGYQETQYF.

This clonotype turned up a few times. This chain joins TRBV4-3 and TRBJ1-5, with D unclear. From germline, CDR1 is LGHNA and CDR2 YSLEER. V lost 0 bases, J lost 5 bases, and 11 bases lay in between. This CDR3 comprises 15 residues. Here the CDR3 DNA reads TGCGCCAGCAGCCAAGATCGCGAAAACCATCAGCCCCAGCATTTT. Its protein is CASSQDRENHQPQHF.

A few counts support this clonotype. The gene calls are TRBV27 and TRBJ1-1; possible D gene TRBD1, 6 bases. The CDR3 is made up of 14 amino acids. Trimming removed 5 bases at V and 4 bases at J, with 14 bases between. Germline V lookup: CDR1 MNHEY, CDR2 SMNVEV (reference sequence). CDR3 sequence reads: CASSPGGYGTEAFF. CDR3 in DNA: TGTGCCAGCAGTCCGGGGGGCTACGGCACTGAAGCTTTCTTT.

The table lists this clonotype with a count of one. The genes are TRBV2 and TRBJ1-2; D is unclear. The germline V gene encodes CDR1 SNHLY and CDR2 FYNNEI. The V end was cut by 4 bases, the J end by 2 bases, with 11 bases between. The CDR3 is 14 amino acids. The CDR3 here is CASSVTGSNYGYTF. For the CDR3, the DNA is TGTGCCAGCAGTGTAACGGGCTCCAACTATGGCTACACCTTC.

This clonotype was detected many times. V is TRBV12-3 or TRBV12-4 and J is TRBJ2-7; TRBD1 is a possible D gene (6 bases). This CDR3 is built from 12 residues. Between the trimmed V and J ends, which lost 5 bases and 3 bases, there was a span of 8 bases. The CDR3 region has the DNA TGTGCCAGCAGTCCACAGGGCTACGAGCAGTACTTC. It translates to CASSPQGYEQYF.

V gene TRBV28 combines with J gene TRBJ1-2; D perhaps matches TRBD1 (6 bases). This CDR3 has 13 residues. Germline V CDR1 and CDR2: MDHEN, SYDVKM. V lost 8 bases to trimming and J lost 4 bases, with 14 bases between them. The CDR3 sequence: CASLGGTPYGYTF. For the CDR3, the DNA is TGTGCCAGCCTAGGGGGGACACCCTATGGCTACACCTTC.

The J gene is TRBJ1-4, the V gene TRBV27, with D tentatively TRBD1 (5 bases). Looked up from germline, CDR1 is MNHEY and CDR2 is SMNVEV (reference sequence). The CDR3 length is 14 residues. The V end lost 6 bases, the J end lost 5 bases, and 13 bases lay between the germline ends. CDR3 bases: TGTGCCAGCAGCCAACCGACAGAAAATGAAAAACTGTTTTTT. It is translated as CASSQPTENEKLFF.

This clonotype was seen only a few times. V is TRBV4-2 and J is TRBJ2-2, with TRBD2 matching 8 bases. The germline V gene has CDR1 LGHNA and CDR2 YNFKEQ. The CDR3 covers 16 residues. The V and J ends lost 4 bases and 0 bases, in that order; junction bases with no gene match: 4. Here the CDR3 reads CASSRSGDANTGELFF. As DNA, the CDR3 is TGTGCCAGCAGCCGTAGCGGGGATGCGAACACCGGGGAGCTGTTTTTT.

This clonotype showed up just a few times. The J gene is TRBJ2-6, the V gene TRBV5-1; D may be TRBD1 (6 bases). Looked up from germline, CDR1 is SGHRS and CDR2 is YFSETQ. This CDR3 region has 17 residues. The V gene lost 3 bases and the J gene lost 0 bases, with 13 bases spanning the gap. The CDR3 here is CASSSRGHTSGANVLTF. CDR3 DNA sequence: TGCGCCAGCAGCTCCCGGGGACACACCTCTGGGGCCAACGTCCTGACTTTC.

The rearrangement joins TRBV10-3 to TRBJ2-1; no firm D call. Germline-derived CDR1 and CDR2 are ENHRY and SYGVKD. The CDR3 spans 12 residues. V was trimmed by 2 bases and J by 7 bases, leaving 6 bases between them. The CDR3 is CAISEEANEQFF. As DNA, the CDR3 is TGTGCCATCAGTGAGGAAGCTAATGAGCAGTTCTTC.

This clonotype appeared a few times. The J gene is TRBJ1-2, the V gene TRBV12-3 or TRBV12-4, with D unresolved. There are 12 residues in the CDR3. Between the trimmed V and J ends, which lost 3 bases and 9 bases, there was a span of 11 bases. This CDR3 is CASSFNPGSYTF. The CDR3, as DNA: TGTGCCAGCAGTTTCAATCCGGGTAGCTACACCTTC.

The chain uses TRBV12-3 or TRBV12-4 and TRBJ1-5; 7 bases fit TRBD1. The CDR3 is made up of 15 amino acids. With 5 bases clipped from V and 7 bases from J, the junction kept 11 bases outside the gene matches. Here the CDR3 DNA reads TGTGCCAGCAGTGAGGGGACAGAAACGGGACAGCCCCAGCATTTT. The encoded protein is CASSEGTETGQPQHF.

The chain recombines TRBV12-5 with TRBJ2-7, with 12 bases that match TRBD2. Trimming cost V 3 bases and J 4 bases; bases outside gene matches: 10. The CDR3 loop spans 17 amino acids. Germline CDR1 and CDR2: LGHNT and FRNRAP. The CDR3 is CASGLPKTSGSKYEQYF. Here the CDR3 DNA reads TGTGCTAGTGGTTTACCAAAGACTAGCGGGAGTAAGTACGAGCAGTACTTC.

The gene calls are TRBV6-6 and TRBJ1-1; TRBD1 might be the D (6 bases). This CDR3 has 11 residues. With 6 bases removed from V and 11 bases from J, the gap between germline ends came to 13 bases. Per germline, CDR1 MNHNY and CDR2 SVGAGI (reference sequence). CDR3 in amino acids: CASSGGLGAFF. CDR3 nucleotide sequence: TGTGCCAGCAGCGGGGGCCTAGGCGCTTTCTTT.

This clonotype was detected ten times or more. A clone one base away is much larger, so this may be a read error. The chain carries TRBV6-6 and TRBJ1-4, with D unresolved. This CDR3 has 14 residues. The germline gives CDR1 MNHNY, CDR2 SVGAGI (reference sequence). The V gene lost 2 bases and the J gene lost 0 bases, with 4 bases spanning the gap. Here the CDR3 reads CASSYGATNEKLFF. In DNA form, the CDR3 reads TGTGCCAGCAGTTACGGGGCAACTAATGAAAAACTGTTTTTT.

This clonotype was found a few times. The CDR3 is CASSFSGYQETQYF. The CDR3 DNA reads TGTGCCAGCAGCTTTAGCGGGTACCAAGAGACCCAGTACTTC. The chain carries TRBV28 and TRBJ2-5, with 7 bases identical to TRBD2. CDR3 length equals 14 residues. The V gene end was trimmed by 6 bases and the J gene end by 0 bases; junction bases not matched to a gene: 4. Per the germline V gene, CDR1 is MDHEN and CDR2 is SYDVKM.

The chain links TRBV20-1 to TRBJ2-5; TRBD2 matches at 8 bases. Germline V gene lookup returns CDR1 DFQATT and CDR2 SNEGSKA (reference sequence). CDR3 size: 15 residues. V shed 5 bases, J shed 7 bases, and the junction held 15 bases outside the gene matches. The CDR3 sequence: CSAASGSGGIMTQYF. The CDR3 nucleotides read TGCAGTGCTGCCTCGGGGAGCGGGGGAATCATGACCCAGTACTTC.

The chain links TRBV10-3 to TRBJ2-6; D is ambiguous. This CDR3 has 14 residues. Trimming shortened V by 10 bases and J by 2 bases, and 12 bases separated the two germline ends. CDR1 ENHRY and CDR2 SYGVKD come from the germline V gene. The CDR3 DNA reads TGTGCCACCACTCAAGAGCCTGGGGCCAACGTCCTGACTTTC. It codes for CATTQEPGANVLTF.

The rearrangement joins TRBV7-9 to TRBJ2-7; 10 nucleotides align to TRBD2. The junction had 12 bases not matched to a gene; V was cut back by 6 bases and J by 1 base. This CDR3 is built from 17 residues. Germline lookup yields CDR1 SEHNR and CDR2 FQNEAQ (reference sequence). CDR3: CASRISGGASLSYEQYF. The CDR3 bases are TGTGCCAGCAGAATCAGCGGGGGGGCCTCTCTGTCCTACGAGCAGTACTTC.

The chain is built from TRBV12-3 or TRBV12-4 and TRBJ2-7; D may be TRBD2 (5 bases). The CDR3 sequence is 14 residues long. Trimming took 3 bases from V and 7 from J, leaving 16 bases between them. CDR3 sequence reads: CASSLGLGSGEQYF. The CDR3 DNA is TGTGCCAGCAGTTTGGGTCTGGGGTCGGGGGAGCAGTACTTC.

This clonotype has a handful of counts. The gene calls are TRBV29-1 and TRBJ2-4, with TRBD2 as a possible D gene (5 bases). V was shortened by 3 bases and J by 7 bases, with 10 bases between the two germline ends. The CDR3 runs 12 residues. Per germline, CDR1 SQVTM and CDR2 ANQGSEA. The CDR3 region has the DNA TGCAGCGTTGAGGGGAGTAAGAACATTCAGTACTTC. Amino acids: CSVEGSKNIQYF.